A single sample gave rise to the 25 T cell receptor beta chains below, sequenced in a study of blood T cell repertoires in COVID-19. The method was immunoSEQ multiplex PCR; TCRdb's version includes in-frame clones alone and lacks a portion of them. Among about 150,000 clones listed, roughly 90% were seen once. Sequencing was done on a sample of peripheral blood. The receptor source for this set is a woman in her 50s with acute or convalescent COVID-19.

CDR3 amino acids: CASSFYRVGGNTIYF. The CDR3 DNA sequence: TGTGCCAGCAGCTTTTACAGGGTAGGAGGAAACACCATATATTTT. The genes are TRBV5-6 and TRBJ1-3; D is possibly TRBD1 (6 bases). Germline V gene sequence: CDR1 SGHDT, CDR2 YYEEEE. Trimming took off 2 bases at V and 4 bases at J, with 13 bases between the two ends. There are 15 residues in the CDR3.

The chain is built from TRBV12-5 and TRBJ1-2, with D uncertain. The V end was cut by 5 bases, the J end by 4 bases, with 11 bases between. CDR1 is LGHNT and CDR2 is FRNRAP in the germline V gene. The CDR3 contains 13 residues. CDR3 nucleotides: TGTGCTAGTGGTCCCTCCCTCCTCTATGGCTACACCTTC. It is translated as CASGPSLLYGYTF.

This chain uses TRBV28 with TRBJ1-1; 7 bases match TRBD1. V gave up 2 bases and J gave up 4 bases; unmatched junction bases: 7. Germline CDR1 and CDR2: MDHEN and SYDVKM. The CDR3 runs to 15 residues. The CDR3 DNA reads TGTGCCAGCAGTTTAATAGGGGGCGCGGGCACTGAAGCTTTCTTT. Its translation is CASSLIGGAGTEAFF.

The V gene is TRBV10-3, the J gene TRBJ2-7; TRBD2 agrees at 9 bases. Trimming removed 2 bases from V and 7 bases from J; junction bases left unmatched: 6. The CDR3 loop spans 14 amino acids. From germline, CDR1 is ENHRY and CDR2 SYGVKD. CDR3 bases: TGTGCCATCAGTGAGACCCTGACTAGCGGAGAGCAGTACTTC. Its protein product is CAISETLTSGEQYF.

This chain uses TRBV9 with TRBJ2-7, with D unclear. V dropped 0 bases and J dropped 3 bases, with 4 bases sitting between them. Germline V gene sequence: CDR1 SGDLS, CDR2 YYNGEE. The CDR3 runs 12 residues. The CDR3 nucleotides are TGTGCCAGCAGCGTAGTGTACTACGAGCAGTACTTC. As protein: CASSVVYYEQYF.

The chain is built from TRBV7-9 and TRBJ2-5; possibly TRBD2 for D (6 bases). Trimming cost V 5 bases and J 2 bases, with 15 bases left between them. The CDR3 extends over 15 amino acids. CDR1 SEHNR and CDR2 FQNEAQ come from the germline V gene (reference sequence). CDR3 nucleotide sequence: TGTGCCAGCAGCCCTTGGACTAAACCTCAAGAGACCCAGTACTTC. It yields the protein CASSPWTKPQETQYF.

The chain's CDR3 is CASSFANTGELFF. Here the CDR3 DNA reads TGTGCCAGCAGCTTCGCGAACACCGGGGAGCTGTTTTTT. The chain joins TRBV7-3 to TRBJ2-2, with no clear D. CDR1 is SGHTA, CDR2 FQGTGA, per germline. The CDR3 runs 13 residues. V lost 3 bases and J lost 0, with 2 bases in between.

In nucleotides, the CDR3 is TGTGCCACCAGTGTATTGGGGTCCGGGGTTAAGAGTAATTCACCCCTCCACTTT. Protein product: CATSVLGSGVKSNSPLHF. This chain joins TRBV24-1 and TRBJ1-6; D unresolved. The CDR3 contains 18 residues. Germline CDR1 and CDR2: KGHDR and SFDVKD. Trimming left V 5 bases short and J 6 bases short, with 22 bases between.

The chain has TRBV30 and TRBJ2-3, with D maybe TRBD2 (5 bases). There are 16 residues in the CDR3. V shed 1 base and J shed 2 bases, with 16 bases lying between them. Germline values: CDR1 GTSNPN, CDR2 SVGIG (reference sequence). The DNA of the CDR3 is TGTGCCTGGAGTGAGATGAGGGCAATTTTCACAGATACGCAGTATTTT. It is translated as CAWSEMRAIFTDTQYF.

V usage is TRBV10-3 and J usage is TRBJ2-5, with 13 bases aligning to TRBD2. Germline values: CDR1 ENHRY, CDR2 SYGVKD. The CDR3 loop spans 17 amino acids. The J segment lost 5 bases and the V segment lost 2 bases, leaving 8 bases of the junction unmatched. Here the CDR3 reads CAISERLAGGLGETQYF. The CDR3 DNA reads TGTGCCATCAGTGAGAGACTAGCGGGGGGCCTTGGGGAGACCCAGTACTTC.

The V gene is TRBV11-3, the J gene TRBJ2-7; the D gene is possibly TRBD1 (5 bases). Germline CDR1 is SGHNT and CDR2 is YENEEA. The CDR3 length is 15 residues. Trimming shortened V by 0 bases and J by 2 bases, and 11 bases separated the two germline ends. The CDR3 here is CASSLDDSSAYEQYF. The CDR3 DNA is TGTGCCAGCAGCTTAGATGACAGCTCTGCCTACGAGCAGTACTTC.

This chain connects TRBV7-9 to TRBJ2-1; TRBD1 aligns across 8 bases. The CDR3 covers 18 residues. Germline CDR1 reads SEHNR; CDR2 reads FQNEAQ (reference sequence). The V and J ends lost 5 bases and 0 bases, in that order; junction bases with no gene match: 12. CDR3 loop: CASSHGTGLTISYNEQFF. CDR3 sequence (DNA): TGTGCCAGCAGCCATGGGACAGGCTTAACAATCTCCTACAATGAGCAGTTCTTC.

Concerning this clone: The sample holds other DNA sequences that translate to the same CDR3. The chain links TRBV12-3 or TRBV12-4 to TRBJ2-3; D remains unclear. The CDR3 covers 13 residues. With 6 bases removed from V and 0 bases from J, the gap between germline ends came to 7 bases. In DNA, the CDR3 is TGTGCCAGCAGCTTGACTAGCACAGATACGCAGTATTTT. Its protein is CASSLTSTDTQYF.

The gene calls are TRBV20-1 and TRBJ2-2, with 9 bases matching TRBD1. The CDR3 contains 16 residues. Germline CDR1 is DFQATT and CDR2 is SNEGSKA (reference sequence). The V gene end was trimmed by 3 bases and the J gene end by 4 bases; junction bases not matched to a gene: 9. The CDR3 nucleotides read TGCAGTGCTAGTGGGCCCACAGGGGGCCGCACCGGGGAGCTGTTTTTT. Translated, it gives CSASGPTGGRTGELFF.

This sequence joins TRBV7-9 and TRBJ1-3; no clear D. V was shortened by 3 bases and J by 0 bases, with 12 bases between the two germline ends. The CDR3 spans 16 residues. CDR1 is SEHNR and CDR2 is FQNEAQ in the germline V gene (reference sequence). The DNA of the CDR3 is TGTGCCAGCAGCTTCCCGGGTCCCTTCTCTGGAAACACCATATATTTT. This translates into CASSFPGPFSGNTIYF.

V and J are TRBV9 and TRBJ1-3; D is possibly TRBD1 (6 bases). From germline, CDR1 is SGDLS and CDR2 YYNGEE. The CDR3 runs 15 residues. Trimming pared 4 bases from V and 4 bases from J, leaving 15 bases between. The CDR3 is CASSPLGGRGNTIYF. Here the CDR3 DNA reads TGTGCCAGCAGCCCCCTAGGGGGTAGAGGAAACACCATATATTTT.

The CDR3 spells CASSELSGEQYF. The CDR3 DNA sequence: TGTGCCAGCAGTGAACTATCGGGAGAGCAGTACTTC. This sequence joins TRBV2 and TRBJ2-7; D possibly corresponds to TRBD2 (5 bases). The CDR3 runs 12 residues. Germline V gene lookup returns CDR1 SNHLY and CDR2 FYNNEI. Trimming shortened V by 2 bases and J by 7 bases, and 9 bases separated the two germline ends.

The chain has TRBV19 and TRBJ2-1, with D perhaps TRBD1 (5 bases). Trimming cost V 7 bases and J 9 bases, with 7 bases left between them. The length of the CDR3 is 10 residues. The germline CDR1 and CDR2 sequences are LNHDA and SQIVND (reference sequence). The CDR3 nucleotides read TGTGCCAGTATGCAGGGTGAGCAGTTCTTC. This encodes CASMQGEQFF.

CDR3 nucleotide sequence: TGTGCCAGCAGTTTATACAGGATCTACAATGAGCAGTTCTTC. It translates to CASSLYRIYNEQFF. The chain carries TRBV28 and TRBJ2-1, with D possibly TRBD1 on 5 matching bases. The V and J ends lost 1 base and 3 bases respectively, with 7 bases between them. In germline, CDR1 is MDHEN, CDR2 SYDVKM. CDR3 length: 14 amino acids. Using reference TRBV28 and TRBJ2-1 for the parts outside the CDR3, the full variable domain is DVKVTQSSRYLVKRTGEKVFLECVQDMDHENMFWYRQDPGLGLRLIYFSYDVKMKEKGDIPEGYSVSREKKERFSLILESASTNQTSMYLCASSLYRIYNEQFFGPGTRLTVL.

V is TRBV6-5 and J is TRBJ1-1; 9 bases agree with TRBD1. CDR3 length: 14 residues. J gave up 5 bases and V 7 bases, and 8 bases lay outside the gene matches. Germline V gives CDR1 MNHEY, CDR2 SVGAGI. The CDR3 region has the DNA TGTGCCAGCACCCGGGGACAGGGTAGGACTGAAGCTTTCTTT. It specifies CASTRGQGRTEAFF.

CDR3 DNA: TGTGCCAGCTCACAAGGCTTACCAGGAGGAAACACCATATATTTT. As protein: CASSQGLPGGNTIYF. The V and J genes are TRBV18 and TRBJ1-3; D unresolved. The CDR3 totals 15 residues. Germline V gene data show CDR1 as KGHSH and CDR2 as LQKENI. Trimming removed 4 bases at V and 4 bases at J, with 14 bases between.

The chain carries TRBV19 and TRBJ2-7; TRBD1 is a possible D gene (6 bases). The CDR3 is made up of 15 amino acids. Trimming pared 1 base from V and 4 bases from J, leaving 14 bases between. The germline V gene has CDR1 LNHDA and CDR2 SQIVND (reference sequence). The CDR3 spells CASSIVGQPSYEQYF. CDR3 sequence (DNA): TGTGCCAGTAGTATAGTTGGACAGCCATCATACGAGCAGTACTTC.

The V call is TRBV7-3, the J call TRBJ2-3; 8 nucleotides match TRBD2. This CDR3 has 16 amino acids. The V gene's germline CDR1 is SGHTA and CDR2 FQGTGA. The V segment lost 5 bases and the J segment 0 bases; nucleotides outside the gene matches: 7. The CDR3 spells CASSRGGLKSTDTQYF. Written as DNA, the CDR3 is TGTGCCAGCAGCCGGGGGGGACTGAAAAGCACAGATACGCAGTATTTT.

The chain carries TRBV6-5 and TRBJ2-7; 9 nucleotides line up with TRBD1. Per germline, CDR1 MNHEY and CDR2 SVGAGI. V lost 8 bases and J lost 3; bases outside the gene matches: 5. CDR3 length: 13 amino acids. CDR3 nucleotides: TGTGCCAGCGGACAGGGGATAGGCTACGAGCAGTACTTC. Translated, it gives CASGQGIGYEQYF.

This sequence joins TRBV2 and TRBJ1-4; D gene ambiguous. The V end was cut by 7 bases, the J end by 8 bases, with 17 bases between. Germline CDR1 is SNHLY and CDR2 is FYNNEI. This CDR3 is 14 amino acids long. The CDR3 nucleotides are TGTGCCAGCACCATGGGAGGGATTGGGGAAAAACTGTTTTTT. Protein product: CASTMGGIGEKLFF.